This is a list of T cell receptor beta chains from one sample in a study of early T cells in non-severe SARS-CoV-2 infection. From the 5' RACE reads, TCRdb called clonotypes with MiXCR, one entry per CDR3 protein. Seen here are tens of thousands of distinct CDR3 sequences, about 5.9% observed once, and the top ten hold 3% to 4.5%. The sequencing input was whole blood. The receptors were sampled from an adult who was a healthcare worker with PCR-confirmed SARS-CoV-2 infection or an uninfected control (not recorded which). Each CDR3 is given with its conserved first and last residue. D genes are given only for firm matches. Size is stated for part of the rows, as once, few or many counts, or as a class when the clone is expanded.

TRBV5-5	few	TRBJ2-3	.	CASSSGLTTDTQYF	TGTGCCAGCAGCTCCGGACTAACCACAGATACGCAGTATTTT
TRBV11-2	many	TRBJ2-1	.	CASSLTGVNEQFF	TGTGCCAGCAGCTTGACTGGGGTGAATGAGCAGTTCTTC
TRBV29-1	many	TRBJ1-1	TRBD1	CSAIPGQGLSAEAFF	TGCAGCGCGATCCCGGGACAGGGTCTATCAGCTGAAGCTTTCTTT
TRBV5-1	many	TRBJ1-1	.	CASSLGTNTEAFF	TGCGCCAGCAGCTTGGGTACCAACACTGAAGCTTTCTTT
TRBV20-1	few	TRBJ2-1	.	CSPAAGYNEQFF	TGCAGTCCAGCAGCGGGCTACAATGAGCAGTTCTTC
TRBV18	many	TRBJ2-7	.	CASSPFDTYEQYF	TGTGCCAGCTCACCATTTGACACCTACGAGCAGTACTTC
TRBV6-1	many	TRBJ1-5	.	CASSDEQPQHF	TGTGCCAGCAGTGACGAGCAGCCCCAGCATTTT
TRBV7-2	few	TRBJ2-7	.	CASSLGWGDEQYF	TGTGCCAGCAGCTTAGGCTGGGGGGACGAGCAGTACTTC
TRBV7-2	few	TRBJ2-1	.	CASQNQGSPNNEQFF	TGTGCCAGCCAGAACCAGGGGAGTCCCAACAATGAGCAGTTCTTC
TRBV7-2	many	TRBJ1-5	.	CASSLQFNQPQHF	TGTGCCAGCAGCTTGCAGTTCAATCAGCCCCAGCATTTT
TRBV6-2/TRBV6-3	.	TRBJ2-1	TRBD2	CASGTRGLAHNEQFF	TGTGCCAGCGGGACGCGGGGACTAGCCCACAATGAGCAGTTCTTC
TRBV28	many	TRBJ1-5	.	CATFGSYQPQHF	TGTGCCACTTTCGGGAGCTATCAGCCCCAGCATTTT
TRBV4-2	many	TRBJ2-1	.	CASSQDPGSYNEQFF	TGTGCCAGCAGCCAAGATCCGGGCTCCTACAATGAGCAGTTCTTC
TRBV6-2/TRBV6-3	.	TRBJ2-2	TRBD1	CASRPGQGHTGELFF	TGTGCCAGCAGACCCGGACAGGGGCACACCGGGGAGCTGTTTTTT
TRBV28	.	TRBJ2-7	.	CASSWLGRGEQYF	TGTGCCAGCAGTTGGCTGGGGCGCGGAGAGCAGTACTTC
TRBV11-3	.	TRBJ2-5	.	CASPCEGRRETQYF	TGTGCCAGCCCCTGCGAGGGGCGTAGGGAGACCCAGTACTTC
TRBV7-3	many	TRBJ2-3	.	CASSLASRGTQYF	TGTGCCAGCAGCTTAGCTAGTAGGGGTACGCAGTATTTT
TRBV7-2	many	TRBJ2-3	.	CASSLEGTIRTDTQYF	TGTGCCAGCAGCTTAGAGGGGACAATTCGCACAGATACGCAGTATTTT
TRBV20-1	.	TRBJ2-5	.	CSALDGYQETQYF	TGCAGTGCTCTAGACGGGTACCAAGAGACCCAGTACTTC
TRBV2	.	TRBJ1-5	TRBD1	CASREGQGGNQPQHF	TGTGCCAGCAGGGAAGGACAGGGCGGCAATCAGCCCCAGCATTTT
TRBV15	many	TRBJ1-5	.	CATSIGGRGNQPQHF	TGTGCCACCAGCATCGGCGGTCGGGGCAATCAGCCCCAGCATTTT
TRBV2	.	TRBJ1-5	.	CASSRLRGNQPQHF	TGTGCCAGCAGTCGACTCAGGGGAAATCAGCCCCAGCATTTT